The T cell receptor (beta chain) under discussion was sequenced for a study of CD8+CD57+ T cells in acquired aplastic anemia. CDR1 is DFQATT and CDR2 is SNEGSKA in the germline V gene (reference sequence). V was cut by 2 bases and J by 5 bases, with 9 bases left in between. The CDR3 is 12 amino acids. Both TCR beta VDJ combination and CDR3 sequence profiling were carried out. Genomic DNA was the template for this profiling. TCRdb passed the reads through MiXCR, listing each CDR3 protein once. Found here are over 150,000 distinct CDR3 sequences, less than 50% of them singletons; the top ten hold roughly 13%. Patients sequenced had flow cytometry evidence of CD8+CD57+ cell expansion. Patients uniformly had severe acquired aplastic anemia. This clonotype appeared a few times.

Sequenced sample: sorted CD4+, CD8+, or CD8+CD57+ T cells (not recorded which) from PBMCs. The sequence came from a human donor with aplastic anemia. J is TRBJ1-2 and V is TRBV20-1, with TRBD1 as a possible D gene (5 bases). The CDR3 nucleotides are TGCAGTGCTAGAAGGGGTGAATATGGCTACACCTTC. Encoded protein: CSARRGEYGYTF.